This T cell receptor beta chain stems from a study of a mutant IDH1 vaccine in newly diagnosed glioma. Whole-study context: Of treated patients, around 60% were men and about 38% women, averaging 40.4 years.

V trimming: 8 bases; J trimming: 1 base; junction bases outside the gene matches: 3. Germline CDR1 is KGHSH and CDR2 is LQKENI. The CDR3 covers 13 residues. Concerning this clone: No antigen is known for it.

As to time point: week 35, safety follow-up. Every vaccine dose comprised 300 ug of mutant IDH1 20-mer peptide plus topical imiquimod. Produced via immunoSEQ multiplex PCR; TCRdb's table is partial and in-frame only. The sample holds 50,000 to 75,000 clones, roughly 71% seen once. This receptor was obtained from a man aged 50 to 60 with glioma. The V gene is TRBV18, the J gene TRBJ1-1; 8 bases are shared with TRBD1. The sequences come from PBMCs, collected from a glioma patient whose treatment included an IDH1 peptide vaccine. DNA for the CDR3: TGTGCCAGCGACAGGGGCCAGAACACTGAAGCTTTCTTT. Translation gives CASDRGQNTEAFF.